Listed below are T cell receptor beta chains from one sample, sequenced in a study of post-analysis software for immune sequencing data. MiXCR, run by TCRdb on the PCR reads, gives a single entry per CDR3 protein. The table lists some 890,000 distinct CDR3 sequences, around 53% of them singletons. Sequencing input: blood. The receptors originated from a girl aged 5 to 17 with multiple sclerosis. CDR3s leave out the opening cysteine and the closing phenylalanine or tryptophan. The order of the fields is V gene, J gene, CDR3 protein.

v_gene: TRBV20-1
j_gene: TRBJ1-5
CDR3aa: SARDGRPRGNQPQH

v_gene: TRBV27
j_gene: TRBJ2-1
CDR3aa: ASSLSRETYNEQF

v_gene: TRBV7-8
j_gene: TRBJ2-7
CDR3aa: ASSFRDGGYEQY

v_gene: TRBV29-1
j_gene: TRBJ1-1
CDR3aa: SVVTGGANTEAF

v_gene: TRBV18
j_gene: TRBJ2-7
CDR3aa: ASSPRRASYEQY

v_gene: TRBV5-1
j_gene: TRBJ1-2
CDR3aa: ASSLVPRVERGYT

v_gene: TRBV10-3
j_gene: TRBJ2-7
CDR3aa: AISPTGVPSYEQY

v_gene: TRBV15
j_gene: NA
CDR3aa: ATSRGHRDHEQY

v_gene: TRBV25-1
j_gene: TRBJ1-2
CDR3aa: ASSESGRVGGYT

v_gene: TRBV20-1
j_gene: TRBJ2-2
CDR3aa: SARGGRNTGELF

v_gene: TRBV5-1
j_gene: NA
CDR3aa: ASSLGRVGFEQY

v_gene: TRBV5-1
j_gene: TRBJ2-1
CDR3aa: ASSLYPGGEEF

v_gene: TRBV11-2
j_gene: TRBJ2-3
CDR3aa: ASSPSGGRDTQY

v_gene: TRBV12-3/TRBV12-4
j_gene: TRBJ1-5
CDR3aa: ASSRDGVRGPQH

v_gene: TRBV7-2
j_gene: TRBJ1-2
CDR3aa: ASSLGEGGYT

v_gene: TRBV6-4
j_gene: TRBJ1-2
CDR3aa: ASTTETGFDYGYT

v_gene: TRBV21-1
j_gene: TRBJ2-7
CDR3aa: ASSGLGGLTYEQY

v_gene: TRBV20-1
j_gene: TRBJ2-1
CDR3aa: SARGLRDEQF

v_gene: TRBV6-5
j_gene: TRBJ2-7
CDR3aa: ASSYRGQGYEQY

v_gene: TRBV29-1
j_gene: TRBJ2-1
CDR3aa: SVVGSRAYNEQF

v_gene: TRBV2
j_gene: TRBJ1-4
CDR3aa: ASRDTSGTNEKLF

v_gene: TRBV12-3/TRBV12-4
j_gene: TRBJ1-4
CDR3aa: ASRGQRATNEKLF

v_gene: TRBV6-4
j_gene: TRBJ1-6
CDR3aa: ASSLQGANSPLH

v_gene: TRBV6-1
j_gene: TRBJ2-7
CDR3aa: ASGASTGTSSYEQY